The 23 T cell receptor beta chains given below trace back to one sample, sequenced in a study of T cell repertoires in cytomegalovirus infection (dated by TCRdb to between 2017 and 2020). The instrument given in TCRdb is Illumina HiSeq 1500. Clones were called with MiXCR by TCRdb after fastp trimmed the public reads at Q25, and only in-frame beta chains were retained. All rows with the same CDR3 protein become a single entry with the most common DNA and genes. Across this sample there are roughly 230,000 distinct CDR3 sequences, with around 12% seen only once. Together, the top ten hold roughly 1.7% of the sample. The source material was PBMCs. The receptor source for this set is a human donor in good health (CMV status not recorded). Some clones in this sample may be carry-over from other donors' samples.

This chain uses TRBV29-1 with TRBJ2-2; TRBD2 aligns across 10 bases. In germline, CDR1 is SQVTM, CDR2 ANQGSEA. The CDR3 loop spans 14 amino acids. V was pared by 5 bases and J by 4 bases, with 4 bases of the junction left unmatched. As DNA, the CDR3 is TGCAGCGTTCGACTAGCGGGCGTCACCGGGGAGCTGTTTTTT. This gives the protein CSVRLAGVTGELFF.

This clonotype was counted between two and nine times. The V gene is TRBV11-3, the J gene TRBJ2-2; tentatively, D is TRBD1 (6 bases). CDR3 size: 16 residues. CDR1 SGHNT and CDR2 YENEEA come from the germline V gene. V shed 5 bases and J shed 2 bases, with 15 bases lying between them. CDR3 DNA sequence: TGTGCCAGCAGCCGCCAGACAGGAGCCAACACCGGGGAGCTGTTTTTT. It codes for CASSRQTGANTGELFF.

This clonotype was observed at least ten times. V is TRBV10-3 and J is TRBJ2-7; D is unclear. V dropped 3 bases and J dropped 4 bases, with 4 bases sitting between them. Germline-derived CDR1 and CDR2 are ENHRY and SYGVKD. The CDR3 spans 11 residues. The CDR3 here is CAISDIYEQYF. Here the CDR3 DNA reads TGTGCCATCAGTGACATATACGAGCAGTACTTC.

This clonotype was seen ten or more times. The chain uses TRBV7-2 and TRBJ2-3; D is ambiguous. Trimming shortened V by 1 base and J by 4 bases, and 12 bases separated the two germline ends. This CDR3 comprises 15 residues. Germline V gives CDR1 SGHTA, CDR2 FQGNSA. CDR3 amino acids: CASSLVVGGADTQYF. The CDR3 DNA sequence: TGTGCCAGCAGCTTAGTCGTGGGTGGGGCAGATACGCAGTATTTT.

V gene TRBV6-5 combines with J gene TRBJ2-5; D remains unclear. In germline, CDR1 is MNHEY, CDR2 SVGAGI. Trimming shortened V by 10 bases and J by 4 bases, and 16 bases separated the two germline ends. CDR3 size: 13 residues. As DNA, the CDR3 is TGTGCCACCGTAAGTCCGTGGAGAGAGACCCAGTACTTC. It specifies CATVSPWRETQYF.

This clonotype was seen repeatedly, ten times or more. The chain combines TRBV5-5 with TRBJ2-7; TRBD1 agrees at 8 bases. Germline V gene sequence: CDR1 SGHKS, CDR2 YYEKEE (reference sequence). J lost 2 bases, V lost 4 bases, and 5 bases had no gene match. The CDR3 has 14 amino acids. Here the CDR3 DNA reads TGTGCCAGCAGCATTTCGACAGGGGCCTACGAGCAGTACTTC. Translating gives CASSISTGAYEQYF.

A remark on this clonotype: A clone one base away is much larger, so this may be a read error. V usage is TRBV7-2 and J usage is TRBJ1-6; D gene uncertain. Trimming shortened V by 9 bases and J by 10 bases, and 22 bases separated the two germline ends. The CDR3 consists of 15 residues. Germline V gives CDR1 SGHTA, CDR2 FQGNSA. In DNA, the CDR3 is TGTGCCAGAAACCAAACCCCCGGAGGTGGATCACCCCTCCACTTT. Translation: CARNQTPGGGSPLHF.

The genes are TRBV29-1 and TRBJ2-5, with D tentatively TRBD1 (5 bases). The CDR3 has 12 amino acids. Trimming took off 2 bases at V and 5 bases at J, with 9 bases between the two ends. Germline loops: CDR1 SQVTM, CDR2 ANQGSEA. In DNA form, the CDR3 reads TGCAGCGTTGAACCCAGGGCTGAGACCCAGTACTTC. The encoded protein is CSVEPRAETQYF.

V and J are TRBV3-1 and TRBJ1-1; possible D gene TRBD1, 6 bases. Trimming took 4 bases from V and 3 from J, leaving 9 bases between them. Germline CDR1 and CDR2: LGHDT and YNNKEL (reference sequence). The CDR3 spans 13 residues. The CDR3 DNA sequence: TGTGCCAGCAGCCCGGGACATTACACTGAAGCTTTCTTT. Translated: CASSPGHYTEAFF.

In its sample, this clonotype was seen many times. The chain couples TRBV19 to TRBJ2-4, with 11 bases identical to TRBD2. This CDR3 contains 17 residues. V shed 5 bases and J 6 bases; nucleotides not matched to a gene: 12. CDR1 and CDR2 from the germline V gene are LNHDA and SQIVND (reference sequence). The CDR3 loop is CASSSRLAGLAVNIQYF. CDR3 sequence (DNA): TGTGCCAGTAGTTCACGACTAGCGGGATTAGCAGTAAACATTCAGTACTTC.

This clonotype was counted ten times or more. The chain recombines TRBV2 with TRBJ2-3; 8 bases align to TRBD2. V lost 1 base and J lost 3; bases outside the gene matches: 3. The germline gives CDR1 SNHLY, CDR2 FYNNEI. This CDR3 is 15 amino acids long. The CDR3 DNA reads as TGTGCCAGCAGTGAAGGGACTAGCAAAACAGATACGCAGTATTTT. Translating it yields CASSEGTSKTDTQYF.

This clonotype was counted a few times. The chain links TRBV3-1 to TRBJ1-1; the D is unclear. CDR1 is LGHDT and CDR2 is YNNKEL in the germline V gene (reference sequence). Trimming stripped 0 bases from V and 6 bases from J, with 11 bases between. CDR3 length equals 14 residues. The CDR3 sequence is CASSQEAEFAEAFF. The CDR3 nucleotides read TGTGCCAGCAGCCAAGAGGCGGAGTTTGCTGAAGCTTTCTTT.

Regarding this clonotype: The CDR3 does not end in the conserved phenylalanine or tryptophan, so this is likely a read error. The gene calls are TRBV6-5 and TRBJ1-5; TRBD1 agrees at 7 bases. Germline lookup yields CDR1 MNHEY and CDR2 SVGAGI. Unmatched junction bases numbered 3, after V lost 0 bases and J lost 7 bases. This CDR3 comprises 14 residues. The CDR3 here is CASSYSTGRQPQHI. Here the CDR3 DNA reads TGTGCCAGCAGTTACTCGACAGGGAGGCAGCCCCAGCATATT.

This clonotype was seen ten or more times. J is TRBJ2-7 and V is TRBV7-2, with TRBD1 matching over 7 bases. The CDR3 spans 15 residues. Germline V gives CDR1 SGHTA, CDR2 FQGNSA. V dropped 6 bases and J dropped 1; count of bases not matched to a gene: 9. CDR3 DNA sequence: TGTGCCAGCAGGGTTACAGGGGACCCTTCCTACGAGCAGTACTTC. It codes for CASRVTGDPSYEQYF.

This clonotype has a handful of counts. The genes are TRBV19 and TRBJ1-5; 12 bases agree with TRBD1. J was trimmed by 5 bases and V by 7 bases; bases with no gene match: 6. Per germline, CDR1 LNHDA and CDR2 SQIVND (reference sequence). This CDR3 spans 15 amino acids. CDR3 sequence: CASTPGQGAYQPQHF. The DNA for the CDR3 is TGTGCCAGTACCCCGGGACAGGGGGCCTATCAGCCCCAGCATTTT.

This clonotype was observed many times. The V call is TRBV5-1, the J call TRBJ2-3, with 7 nucleotides matching TRBD1. The CDR3 length is 15 residues. The germline V gene has CDR1 SGHRS and CDR2 YFSETQ. Losses at the gene ends were 0 bases for V and 3 bases for J; bases not matched to a gene: 4. CDR3 region: CASSLEGARTDTQYF. CDR3 in DNA: TGCGCCAGCAGCTTGGAGGGGGCGCGGACAGATACGCAGTATTTT.

In this sample, this clonotype turned up many times. V and J are TRBV12-3 or TRBV12-4 and TRBJ2-7, with TRBD1 matching 7 bases. V dropped 5 bases and J dropped 3; count of bases not matched to a gene: 7. The CDR3 consists of 14 residues. The CDR3 DNA sequence: TGTGCCAGCAGTCCCATACAGGGGTTCTACGAGCAGTACTTC. It is translated as CASSPIQGFYEQYF.

This clonotype was counted ten times or more. The rearrangement uses TRBV7-2 and TRBJ2-3, with 7 bases lining up with TRBD1. This CDR3 contains 16 residues. Germline lookup yields CDR1 SGHTA and CDR2 FQGNSA. Trimming removed 2 bases from V and 1 base from J; junction bases left unmatched: 6. The CDR3 spells CASSLRGRAGTDTQYF. For the CDR3, the DNA is TGTGCCAGCAGCTTAAGGGGGCGGGCGGGCACAGATACGCAGTATTTT.

In the case of this clonotype: A much larger clone differs from this one at a single base, so this may be a read error. The chain is built from TRBV19 and TRBJ2-1, with D perhaps matching TRBD2 (6 bases). Trimming left V 5 bases short and J 4 bases short, with 18 bases between. This CDR3 is built from 16 residues. The germline V gene has CDR1 LNHDA and CDR2 SQIVND (reference sequence). The CDR3 is CASSPPGRAGYNEQFF. DNA for the CDR3: TGTGCCAGTAGTCCACCCGGGCGAGCGGGTTACAATGAGCAGTTCTTC.

This clonotype was seen repeatedly, ten times or more. This chain joins TRBV7-8 and TRBJ2-7, with D uncertain. This CDR3 comprises 12 residues. Germline loops: CDR1 SGHVS, CDR2 FQNEAQ. V was clipped by 6 bases and J by 2 bases, with 8 bases between them. The CDR3 sequence: CASSYTTYEQYF. CDR3 DNA sequence: TGTGCCAGCAGTTACACTACCTACGAGCAGTACTTC.

V usage is TRBV7-2 and J usage is TRBJ2-7, with 11 bases lining up with TRBD2. The CDR3 is 15 residues long. V lost 6 bases and J lost 0; bases outside the gene matches: 4. Germline V gives CDR1 SGHTA, CDR2 FQGNSA. CDR3 residues: CASRATSGSSYEQYF. The CDR3 DNA reads TGTGCCAGCAGGGCTACTAGCGGGAGCTCCTACGAGCAGTACTTC.

This clonotype has at least ten counts. The gene calls are TRBV7-8 and TRBJ2-1; possibly TRBD1 or TRBD2 for D (5 bases each). This CDR3 is 13 amino acids long. Trimming took 4 bases from V and 7 from J, leaving 11 bases between them. CDR1 SGHVS and CDR2 FQNEAQ come from the germline V gene. CDR3 residues: CASSWGRGNEQFF. In nucleotides, the CDR3 is TGTGCCAGCAGCTGGGGGAGAGGAAATGAGCAGTTCTTC. The full variable domain, its missing parts supplied by reference TRBV7-8 and TRBJ2-1, is GAGVSQSPRYKVAKRGQDVALRCDPISGHVSLFWYQQALGQGPEFLTYFQNEAQLDKSGLPSDRFFAERPEGSVSTLKIQRTQQEDSAVYLCASSWGRGNEQFFGPGTRLTVL.

This clonotype was found a few times. The gene calls are TRBV5-1 and TRBJ2-3; tentatively, D is TRBD1 (6 bases). Germline values: CDR1 SGHRS, CDR2 YFSETQ. Trimming removed 2 bases from V and 0 bases from J, with 10 bases in between. The CDR3 runs 15 residues. CDR3 residues: CASSFTGLSTDTQYF. As DNA, the CDR3 is TGCGCCAGCAGCTTCACAGGGCTGAGCACAGATACGCAGTATTTT.